A selection of T cell receptor beta chains follows, all from one sample in a study of T cell responses to AZD1222 COVID-19 vaccine. TCRdb keeps only in-frame clones here, not all; method: immunoSEQ multiplex PCR. The table shows under 95,000 clones, with roughly 90% occurring only once. Sample: peripheral blood, taken 28 days after the second AZD1222 dose. These receptors were taken from an adult who received the AZD1222 COVID-19 vaccine. Both conserved end residues are trimmed from each CDR3. Clone size is shown for a subset of rows, as once, few, many or a class of expanded clone.

>-|10|TRBJ2-7|TRBV18
ASSPSIYEQY
>-|13|TRBJ2-1|TRBV7-2
ASSTRTGGYNEQF
>once|14|TRBJ1-2|TRBV6-1
ASSEWRQLANYGYT
>-|10|TRBJ1-1|TRBV10-1
ASKNPDTEAF
>few|12|TRBJ1-6|TRBV4-2
ASSQGRNNSPLH
>-|14|TRBJ1-2|TRBV5-1
ASHDRAKRGSYGYT
>-|15|TRBJ2-3|TRBV7-2
ASSARSLLRGTDTQY
>few|12|TRBJ1-1|TRBV5-1
ASSSGGAGTEAF
>-|14|TRBJ2-5|TRBV24-1
ATSDFDRGRQETQY
>-|13|TRBJ2-1|TRBV6-2/TRBV6-3
ASSYRGRAMNEQF
>-|11|TRBJ1-1|TRBV6-5
ASSYRRGTEAF
>once|9|TRBJ1-1|TRBV20-1
SAPQGAEAF
>-|20|TRBJ2-7|TRBV7-6
ASSLAAFPTSGRIIDPYEQY
>-|12|TRBJ2-7|TRBV6-5
ASRAGGPGNEQY
>-|13|TRBJ2-2|TRBV10-3
AIKTSGINTGELF
>-|13|TRBJ1-1|TRBV6-5
ASSPGGGGRTEAF
>-|12|TRBJ1-6|TRBV28
ASRRGGFGSPLH
>-|12|TRBJ2-7|TRBV6-5
ASSTSGRDDEQY
>-|14|TRBJ2-1|TRBV4-2
ASSQEKELVFNEQF
>-|11|TRBJ1-4|TRBV5-1
ASRAGRDEKLF
>-|12|TRBJ1-4|TRBV5-1
ASSFRDRDEKLF
>once|10|TRBJ1-2|TRBV7-9
ASSWAPGGYT